The entry that follows covers one TCR beta chain sequence. A Seattle source enrolled patients during active infection and followed them longitudinally. The data were produced by immunoSEQ multiplex PCR, yet TCRdb's version contains in-frame clones alone and is incomplete. The sample gives roughly 350,000 clones, around 87% of which show up once; more than 9% is in the top ten. The sample belongs to a study of blood T cell repertoires in COVID-19. The TCR sequence derives from a woman aged 25 to 39 with COVID-19, enrolled during active disease. Specimen: peripheral blood.

The CDR3 spells CTSSQDLEIGLGQFF. The CDR3 DNA sequence: TGCACCAGCAGCCAAGATCTTGAGATCGGTCTCGGGCAGTTCTTC. The chain links TRBV1 to TRBJ2-1; the table calls TRBD2, which could not be checked here. TRBV1 is marked as a pseudogene. The CDR3 length is 15 residues.